The clone carrying this T cell receptor (beta chain) was counted many times. No antigen is known for it. V was clipped by 3 bases and J by 5 bases; unmatched bases: 5. The CDR3 covers 15 residues. Germline-derived CDR1 and CDR2 are SGHRS and YFSETQ. The sample comes from a study of T-cell reconstitution after alpha-beta-depleted transplantation in children. Study-wide results and limits: Several hundred expanded graft clones reportedly supplied alpha-beta T cells about two months after transplant. Several patients had high TCRbeta diversity at day 60; it came from surviving recipient T cells and thymic progenitors. T-cell numbers and diversity one year post-transplant derived largely from freshly generated T cells.

TCRbeta library construction was performed incorporating unique molecular identifiers. TCRdb recomputed calls from the PCR reads with MiXCR, one row per CDR3 protein. The repertoire has approximately 800,000 distinct CDR3 sequences, about 15% of them found once; the top ten carry around 5%. V usage is TRBV5-1 and J usage is TRBJ2-2; 9 bases map to TRBD1. This specimen consisted of PBMCs, mostly from graft donor cells, obtained 360 days after TCRalphabeta/CD19-depleted stem cell transplant. This receptor was taken from a male patient between 10 and 17 years old who had a stem cell transplant for acute lymphoblastic leukemia, so the T cells may come from the graft donor. In DNA, the CDR3 is TGCGCCAGCAGCTCCGGGACAGGGACAACCGGGGAGCTGTTTTTT. Translation: CASSSGTGTTGELFF.